The 23 T cell receptor beta chains listed next were all sequenced from one sample in a study of blood T cell repertoires in COVID-19. Some clones are missing from TCRdb's copy, which holds only in-frame ones; the method was immunoSEQ multiplex PCR. The sample lists more than 110,000 clones; over 60% were seen once. Sequences were obtained from peripheral blood. These TCRs come from a woman at least 80 years old with active or convalescent COVID-19.

The V gene is TRBV6-6, the J gene TRBJ2-1; D ambiguous. Germline CDR1 MNHNY, CDR2 SVGAGI (reference sequence). CDR3 length: 15 amino acids. Trimming left V 10 bases short and J 10 bases short, with 26 bases between. The CDR3 DNA reads as TGTGCCACCACACCCCCTGGCGGATCCAGAACCGAGCAGTTCTTC. Translating gives CATTPPGGSRTEQFF.

Only a few counts were recorded for this clone. This chain links TRBV11-2 with TRBJ2-1, with unresolved D. The CDR3 covers 15 residues. V lost 1 base to trimming and J lost 0 bases, with 7 bases between them. Germline-derived CDR1 and CDR2 are SGHAT and FQNNGV. CDR3 loop: CASSLGQRSYNEQFF. Here the CDR3 DNA reads TGTGCCAGCAGCTTAGGGCAACGCTCCTACAATGAGCAGTTCTTC.

This chain connects TRBV28 to TRBJ1-4; D possibly corresponds to TRBD1 (5 bases). The CDR3 contains 15 residues. CDR1 is MDHEN, CDR2 SYDVKM, per germline. The V and J ends lost 5 bases and 1 base respectively, with 11 bases between them. The CDR3, as DNA: TGTGCCAGCAGTCCCCAGGGAGGAACTAATGAAAAACTGTTTTTT. Its translation is CASSPQGGTNEKLFF.

CDR3 protein: CASSFPNHNEQFF. CDR3 coding DNA: TGTGCCAGCAGTTTTCCTAACCACAATGAGCAGTTCTTC. The genes are TRBV6-2 or TRBV6-3 and TRBJ2-1; no clear D. The CDR3 is made up of 13 amino acids. Per germline, CDR1 MNHEY and CDR2 SVGEGT. V was clipped by 4 bases and J by 5 bases, with 9 bases between them.

This clone showed up just a few times. V usage is TRBV7-9 and J usage is TRBJ2-3; 8 nucleotides line up with TRBD2. The V gene's germline CDR1 is SEHNR and CDR2 FQNEAQ (reference sequence). The ends lost 5 bases at V and 4 bases at J; junction bases unmatched: 5. The CDR3 extends over 14 amino acids. Here the CDR3 DNA reads TGTGCCAGCAGCGCGGGGGGCAGCTCAGATACGCAGTATTTT. Translating gives CASSAGGSSDTQYF.

This chain joins TRBV4-1 and TRBJ2-2; the match to TRBD1 covers 10 bases. In germline, CDR1 is MGHRA, CDR2 YSYEKL. This CDR3 has 17 amino acids. V lost 4 bases, J lost 0 bases, and 5 bases stayed unmatched. The CDR3 loop reads CASSRWGTGANTGELFF. The CDR3 bases are TGCGCCAGCAGCCGATGGGGGACAGGGGCGAACACCGGGGAGCTGTTTTTT.

This clone was picked up a small number of times. The DNA of the CDR3 is TGTGCCAGCAAGGACAGGGGTGCCTACGAGCAGTACTTC. It codes for CASKDRGAYEQYF. The chain couples TRBV2 to TRBJ2-7, with TRBD1 matching over 9 bases. Looked up from germline, CDR1 is SNHLY and CDR2 is FYNNEI. V lost 7 bases, J lost 2 bases, and 3 bases stayed unmatched. The CDR3 runs 13 residues.

The chain couples TRBV9 to TRBJ2-3, with 10 nucleotides matching TRBD2. The V gene end was trimmed by 0 bases and the J gene end by 4 bases; junction bases not matched to a gene: 5. CDR1 is SGDLS and CDR2 is YYNGEE in the germline V gene. The length of the CDR3 is 16 residues. This CDR3 reads CASSVGGTSGADTQYF. The CDR3 nucleotides are TGTGCCAGCAGCGTAGGTGGAACTAGCGGGGCAGATACGCAGTATTTT. Full variable domain (remainder filled in from reference TRBV9 and TRBJ2-3): DSGVTQTPKHLITATGQRVTLRCSPRSGDLSVYWYQQSLDQGLQFLIQYYNGEERAKGNILERFSAQQFPDLHSELNLSSLELGDSALYFCASSVGGTSGADTQYFGPGTRLTVL.

This rearrangement joins TRBV24-1 to TRBJ2-3; D unclear. V lost 4 bases to trimming and J lost 6 bases, with 7 bases between them. CDR3 length: 12 residues. Germline lookup yields CDR1 KGHDR and CDR2 SFDVKD. The CDR3 is CATSESVDTQYF. The CDR3 DNA follows: TGTGCCACCAGTGAATCCGTTGATACGCAGTATTTT.

The chain joins TRBV2 to TRBJ1-2; 9 nucleotides line up with TRBD1. The CDR3 totals 15 residues. Germline trimming cut 4 bases from V and 1 base from J; bases unmatched to any gene: 4. Germline CDR1 is SNHLY and CDR2 is FYNNEI. CDR3 coding DNA: TGTGCCAGCAGTGTTTTGGGACAGGGTAACTATGGCTACACCTTC. Amino acid sequence: CASSVLGQGNYGYTF.

V gene TRBV6-6 combines with J gene TRBJ1-2; unclear D gene. Germline CDR1 reads MNHNY; CDR2 reads SVGAGI (reference sequence). The germline V and J ends were trimmed by 7 bases and 5 bases, with 17 bases remaining between them. This CDR3 is 14 amino acids long. CDR3 DNA sequence: TGTGCCAGCACCCTGAACCCCGGAGGGTATGGCTACACCTTC. It codes for CASTLNPGGYGYTF.

V and J are TRBV3-1 (or the pseudogene TRBV3-2) and TRBJ1-6; D unresolved. The CDR3 extends over 14 amino acids. Germline V gives CDR1 LGHDT, CDR2 YNNKEL (reference sequence). The V end was cut by 1 base, the J end by 4 bases, with 5 bases between. CDR3 sequence (DNA): TGTGCCAGCAGCCAAGCGGGTTATAATTCACCCCTCCACTTT. Amino acid sequence: CASSQAGYNSPLHF.

The V and J genes are TRBV6-5 and TRBJ1-2; D is perhaps TRBD1 (6 bases). The V and J ends lost 5 bases and 5 bases respectively, with 12 bases between them. Per germline, CDR1 MNHEY and CDR2 SVGAGI. CDR3 length: 13 amino acids. The CDR3 region is CASSNTGKYGYTF. DNA for the CDR3: TGTGCCAGCAGTAACACAGGGAAGTATGGCTACACCTTC.

The chain is built from TRBV7-9 and TRBJ1-1, with 10 bases aligning to TRBD1. The CDR3 spans 16 residues. Germline loops: CDR1 SEHNR, CDR2 FQNEAQ (reference sequence). The junction had 7 bases not matched to a gene; V was cut back by 5 bases and J by 1 base. The chain's CDR3 is CASSLGQGGGNTEAFF. The CDR3 region has the DNA TGTGCCAGCAGCCTTGGACAGGGGGGAGGGAACACTGAAGCTTTCTTT.

This clone was found a few times. This rearrangement joins TRBV4-1 to TRBJ1-2; D is possibly TRBD1 (6 bases). Germline values: CDR1 MGHRA, CDR2 YSYEKL. Trimming shortened V by 3 bases and J by 2 bases, and 10 bases separated the two germline ends. The CDR3 has 14 residues. As DNA, the CDR3 is TGCGCCAGCAGCCACCCCGGGACAAACTATGGCTACACCTTC. Amino acid sequence: CASSHPGTNYGYTF.

J is TRBJ2-3 and V is TRBV3-1 (or the pseudogene TRBV3-2), with 9 bases matching TRBD2. CDR1 LGHDT and CDR2 YNNKEL come from the germline V gene (reference sequence). The CDR3 has 16 residues. The trim removed 4 bases at V and 7 bases at J, leaving 12 bases unmatched. The DNA of the CDR3 is TGTGCCAGCAGCCCTAGCGGGACACAGGGCTTGTATACGCAGTATTTT. Translation: CASSPSGTQGLYTQYF.

The rearrangement uses TRBV6-2 or TRBV6-3 and TRBJ1-5, with 8 bases lining up with TRBD1. The CDR3 loop spans 15 amino acids. Trimming cost V 5 bases and J 0 bases; bases outside gene matches: 3. Germline assignment: CDR1 MNHEY and CDR2 SVGEGT. The DNA for the CDR3 is TGTGCCAGCAGTCGACAGGGGTATAGCAATCAGCCCCAGCATTTT. Its translation is CASSRQGYSNQPQHF.

The rearrangement links TRBV30 to TRBJ1-2; a weak D match, TRBD1 (6 bases). The CDR3 runs 14 residues. CDR1 GTSNPN and CDR2 SVGIG come from the germline V gene (reference sequence). V was clipped by 4 bases and J by 4 bases, with 16 bases between them. The CDR3 region is CAWNGGQRPYGYTF. Here the CDR3 DNA reads TGTGCCTGGAATGGAGGACAGCGCCCCTATGGCTACACCTTC.

The CDR3 DNA is TGTGCTAGTGGTTTGGGGACCGGGGGTTTAGAGACCCAGTACTTC. Amino acid sequence: CASGLGTGGLETQYF. The chain is built from TRBV12-5 and TRBJ2-5, with D possibly TRBD2 on 6 matching bases. This CDR3 contains 15 residues. Germline V gene lookup returns CDR1 LGHNT and CDR2 FRNRAP. V lost 1 base and J lost 4, with 13 bases in between.

V is TRBV28 and J is TRBJ1-5; no firm D call. Germline V gene lookup returns CDR1 MDHEN and CDR2 SYDVKM. Deletions cut 8 bases from V and 4 bases from J, with 9 bases between. CDR3 size: 12 residues. CDR3 sequence: CASGLLNQPQHF. The CDR3 bases are TGTGCCAGCGGGCTTCTGAATCAGCCCCAGCATTTT.

V gene TRBV20-1 combines with J gene TRBJ1-1; 8 bases line up with TRBD1. CDR3 length: 11 amino acids. The trim removed 6 bases at V and 10 bases at J, leaving 7 bases unmatched. CDR1 DFQATT and CDR2 SNEGSKA come from the germline V gene (reference sequence). CDR3 protein: CSARTGPRAFF. CDR3 sequence (DNA): TGCAGTGCCCGGACAGGGCCAAGAGCTTTCTTT.

The chain combines TRBV11-1 with TRBJ2-1, with TRBD2 matching 9 bases. There are 15 residues in the CDR3. With 3 bases clipped from V and 4 bases from J, the junction kept 4 bases outside the gene matches. Germline V gene sequence: CDR1 SGHAT, CDR2 FQDESV (reference sequence). This CDR3 is CASSLRGGAYNEQFF. The CDR3 DNA reads TGTGCCAGCAGCTTGCGGGGGGGGGCTTACAATGAGCAGTTCTTC.

This clone was picked up one time. The rearrangement links TRBV6-5 to TRBJ2-7; 13 positions agree with TRBD2. Germline trimming cut 6 bases from V and 4 bases from J; bases unmatched to any gene: 0. This CDR3 comprises 13 residues. The germline CDR1 and CDR2 sequences are MNHEY and SVGAGI. The CDR3 region has the DNA TGTGCCAGCAGGACTAGCGGGGGGTACGAGCAGTACTTC. It specifies CASRTSGGYEQYF.